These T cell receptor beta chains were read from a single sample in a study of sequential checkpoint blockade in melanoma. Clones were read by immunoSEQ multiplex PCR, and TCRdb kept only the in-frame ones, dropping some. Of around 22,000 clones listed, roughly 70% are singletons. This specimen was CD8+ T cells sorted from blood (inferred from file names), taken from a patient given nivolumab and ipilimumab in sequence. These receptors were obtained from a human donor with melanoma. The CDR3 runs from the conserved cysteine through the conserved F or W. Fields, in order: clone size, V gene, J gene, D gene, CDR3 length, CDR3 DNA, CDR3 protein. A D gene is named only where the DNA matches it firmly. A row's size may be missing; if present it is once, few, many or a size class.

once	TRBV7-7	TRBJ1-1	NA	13	TGTGCCAGCAGCTTATTCCCCAGCACTGAAGCTTTCTTT	CASSLFPSTEAFF
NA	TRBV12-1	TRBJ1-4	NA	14	TGTGCCGAGGGCCGACCGGCTACGAATGAAAAACTGTTTTTT	CAEGRPATNEKLFF
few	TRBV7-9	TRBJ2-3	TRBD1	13	TGTGCCACCCAACAGGGGGCAGGGGATACGCAGTATTTT	CATQQGAGDTQYF
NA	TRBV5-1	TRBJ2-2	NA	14	TGCGCCAGCAGCCAGGCAGTTAACACCGGGGAGCTGTTTTTT	CASSQAVNTGELFF
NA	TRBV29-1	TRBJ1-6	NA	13	TGCAGCGTTGTACCCAGGGAGGGGTCACCCCTCCACTTT	CSVVPREGSPLHF
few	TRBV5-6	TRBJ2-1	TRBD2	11	TGTGCCAGCAGCATCGGGACTAAGCAGTTCTTC	CASSIGTKQFF
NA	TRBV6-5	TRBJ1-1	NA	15	TGTGCCAGCAGTTACGGCAGGATGGAGGACACTGAAGCTTTCTTT	CASSYGRMEDTEAFF
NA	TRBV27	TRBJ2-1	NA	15	TGTGCCAGCAGGCTCAGCGGACTCTCCTACAATGAGCAGTTCTTC	CASRLSGLSYNEQFF
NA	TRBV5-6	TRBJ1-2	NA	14	TGTGCCAGCAGCTTGGGCCTCGGAGACTATGGCTACACCTTC	CASSLGLGDYGYTF
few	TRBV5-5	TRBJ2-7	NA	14	TGTGCCAGCAGCTTCAGATTAAACTCCTACGAGCAGTACTTC	CASSFRLNSYEQYF
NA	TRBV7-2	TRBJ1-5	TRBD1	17	TGTGCCAGCAGCCCATACGGGACAGGGGGCGGCAATCAGCCCCAGCATTTT	CASSPYGTGGGNQPQHF
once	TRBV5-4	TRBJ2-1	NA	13	TGTGCCAGCAGCCGTGCGGTATACAATGAGCAGTTCTTC	CASSRAVYNEQFF